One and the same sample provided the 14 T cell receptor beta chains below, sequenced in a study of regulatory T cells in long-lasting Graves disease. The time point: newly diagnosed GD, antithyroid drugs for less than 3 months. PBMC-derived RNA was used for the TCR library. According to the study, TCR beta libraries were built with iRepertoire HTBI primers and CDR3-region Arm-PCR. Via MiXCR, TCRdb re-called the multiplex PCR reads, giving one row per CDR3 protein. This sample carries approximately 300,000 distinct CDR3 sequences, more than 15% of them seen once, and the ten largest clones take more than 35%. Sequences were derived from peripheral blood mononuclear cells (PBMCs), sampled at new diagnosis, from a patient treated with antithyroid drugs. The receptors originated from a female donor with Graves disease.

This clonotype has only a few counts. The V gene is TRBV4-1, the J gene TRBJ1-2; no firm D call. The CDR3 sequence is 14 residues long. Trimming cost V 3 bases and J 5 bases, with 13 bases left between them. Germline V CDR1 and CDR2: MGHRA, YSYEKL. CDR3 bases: TGCGCCAGCAGCCAGCCCCGGACTGCTTATGGCTACACCTTC. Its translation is CASSQPRTAYGYTF.

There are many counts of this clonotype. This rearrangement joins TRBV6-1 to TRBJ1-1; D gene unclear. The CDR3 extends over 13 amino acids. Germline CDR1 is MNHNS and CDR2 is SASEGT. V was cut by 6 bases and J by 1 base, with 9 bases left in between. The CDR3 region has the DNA TGTGCCAGCAGACAGCCCGGGAACACTGAAGCTTTCTTT. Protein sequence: CASRQPGNTEAFF.

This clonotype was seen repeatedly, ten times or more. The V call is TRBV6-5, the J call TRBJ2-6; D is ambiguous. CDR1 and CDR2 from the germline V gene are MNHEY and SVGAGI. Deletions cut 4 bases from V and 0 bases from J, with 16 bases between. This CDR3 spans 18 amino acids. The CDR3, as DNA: TGTGCCAGCAGTTGGAGCCGGGTTCCGATCTCTGGGGCCAACGTCCTGACTTTC. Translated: CASSWSRVPISGANVLTF.

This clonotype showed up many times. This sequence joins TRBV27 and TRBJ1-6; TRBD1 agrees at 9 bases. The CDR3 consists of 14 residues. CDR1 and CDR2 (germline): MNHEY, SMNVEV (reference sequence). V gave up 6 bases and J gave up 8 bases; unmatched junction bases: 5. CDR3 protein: CASRGQGLYSPLHF. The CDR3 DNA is TGTGCCAGCAGGGGACAGGGCCTCTATTCACCCCTCCACTTT.

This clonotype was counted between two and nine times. The CDR3 loop is CAWCRAGVDTGELFF. The CDR3 DNA reads TGTGCCTGGTGCAGAGCGGGAGTGGATACCGGGGAGCTGTTTTTT. This rearrangement joins TRBV30 to TRBJ2-2, with 8 bases identical to TRBD2. This CDR3 comprises 15 residues. J was trimmed by 5 bases and V by 5 bases; bases with no gene match: 10. The V gene's germline CDR1 is GTSNPN and CDR2 SVGIG (reference sequence).

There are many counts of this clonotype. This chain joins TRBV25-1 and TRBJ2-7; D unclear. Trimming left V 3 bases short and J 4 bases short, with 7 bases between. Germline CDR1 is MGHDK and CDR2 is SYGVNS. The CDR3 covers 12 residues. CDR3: CASSDSGYEQYF. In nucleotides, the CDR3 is TGTGCCAGCAGTGATTCAGGATACGAGCAGTACTTC.

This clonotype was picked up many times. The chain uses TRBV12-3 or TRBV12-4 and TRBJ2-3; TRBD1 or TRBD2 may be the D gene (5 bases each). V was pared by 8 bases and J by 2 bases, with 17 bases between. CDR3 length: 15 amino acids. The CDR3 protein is CASGRSGAYTDTQYF. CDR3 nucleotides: TGTGCCAGCGGGCGCTCCGGGGCCTACACAGATACGCAGTATTTT.

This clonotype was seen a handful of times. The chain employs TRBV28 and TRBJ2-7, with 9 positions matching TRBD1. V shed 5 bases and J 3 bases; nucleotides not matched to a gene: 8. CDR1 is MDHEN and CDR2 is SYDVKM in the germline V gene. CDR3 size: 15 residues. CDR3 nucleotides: TGTGCCAGCAGTCCCCGACAGGGGGTGATCTACGAGCAGTACTTC. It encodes CASSPRQGVIYEQYF.

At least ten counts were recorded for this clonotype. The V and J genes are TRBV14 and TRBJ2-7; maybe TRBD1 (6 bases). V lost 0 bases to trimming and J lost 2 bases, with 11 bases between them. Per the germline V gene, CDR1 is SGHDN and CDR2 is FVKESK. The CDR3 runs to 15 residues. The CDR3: CASSQEGTPTYEQYF. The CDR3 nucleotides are TGTGCCAGCAGCCAAGAAGGGACACCAACCTACGAGCAGTACTTC.

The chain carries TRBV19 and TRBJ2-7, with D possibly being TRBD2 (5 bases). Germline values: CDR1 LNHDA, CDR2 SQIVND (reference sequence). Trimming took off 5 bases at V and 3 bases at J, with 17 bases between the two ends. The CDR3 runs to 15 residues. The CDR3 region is CASSDGKGLFYEQYF. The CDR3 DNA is TGTGCCAGTAGTGACGGGAAGGGCCTCTTCTACGAGCAGTACTTC.

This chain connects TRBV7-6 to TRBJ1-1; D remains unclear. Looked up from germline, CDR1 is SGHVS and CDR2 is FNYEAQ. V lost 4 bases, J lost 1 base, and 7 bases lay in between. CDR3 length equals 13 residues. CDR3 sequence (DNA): TGTGCCAGCAGCTCCGGATCGAACACTGAAGCTTTCTTT. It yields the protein CASSSGSNTEAFF.

CDR3 sequence reads: CASSRSRLRQTLYEQYF. The CDR3 nucleotides read TGTGCCAGCTCGCGGAGTCGCTTAAGACAGACCCTCTACGAGCAGTACTTC. This chain links TRBV18 with TRBJ2-7, with D tentatively TRBD1 (5 bases). The CDR3 sequence is 17 residues long. Germline V CDR1 and CDR2: KGHSH, LQKENI. Trimming stripped 6 bases from V and 3 bases from J, with 24 bases between.

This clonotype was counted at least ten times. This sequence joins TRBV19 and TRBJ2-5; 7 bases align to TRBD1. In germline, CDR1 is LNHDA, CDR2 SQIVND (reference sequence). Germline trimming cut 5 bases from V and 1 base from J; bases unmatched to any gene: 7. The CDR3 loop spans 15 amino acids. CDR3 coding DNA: TGTGCCAGTAGTGGGAACAGGGGTCTCCAAGAGACCCAGTACTTC. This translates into CASSGNRGLQETQYF.

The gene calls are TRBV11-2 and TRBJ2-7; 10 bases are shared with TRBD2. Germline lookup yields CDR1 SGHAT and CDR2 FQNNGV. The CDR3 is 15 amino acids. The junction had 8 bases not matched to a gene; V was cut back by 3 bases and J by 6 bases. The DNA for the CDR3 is TGTGCCAGCAGCTTGCGGCTAGCGGGAGTAGGCGAGCAGTACTTC. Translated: CASSLRLAGVGEQYF.